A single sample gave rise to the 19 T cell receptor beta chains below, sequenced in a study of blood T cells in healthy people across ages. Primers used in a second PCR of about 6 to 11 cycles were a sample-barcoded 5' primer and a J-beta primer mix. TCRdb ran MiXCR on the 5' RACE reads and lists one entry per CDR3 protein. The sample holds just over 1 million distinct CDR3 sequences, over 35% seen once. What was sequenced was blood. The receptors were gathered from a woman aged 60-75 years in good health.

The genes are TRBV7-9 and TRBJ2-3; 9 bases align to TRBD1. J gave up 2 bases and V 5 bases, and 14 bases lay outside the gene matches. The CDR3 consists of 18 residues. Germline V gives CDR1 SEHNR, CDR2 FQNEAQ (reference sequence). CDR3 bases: TGTGCCAGCAGCGGTGGGACAGGGACTGCCCTTTACACAGATACGCAGTATTTT. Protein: CASSGGTGTALYTDTQYF.

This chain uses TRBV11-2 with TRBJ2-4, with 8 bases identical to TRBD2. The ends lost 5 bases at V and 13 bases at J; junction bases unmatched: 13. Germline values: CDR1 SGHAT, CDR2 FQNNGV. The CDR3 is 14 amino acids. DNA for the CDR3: TGTGCCAGCAGCCTGGTAGCGGGACTGGGTGAGCAGTACTTC. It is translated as CASSLVAGLGEQYF.

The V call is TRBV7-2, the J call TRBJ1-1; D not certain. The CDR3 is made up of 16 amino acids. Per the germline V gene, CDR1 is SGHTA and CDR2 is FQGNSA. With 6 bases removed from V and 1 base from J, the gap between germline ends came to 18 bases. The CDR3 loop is CASSFRPRAANTEAFF. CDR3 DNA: TGTGCCAGCAGTTTCCGGCCGAGGGCAGCGAACACTGAAGCTTTCTTT.

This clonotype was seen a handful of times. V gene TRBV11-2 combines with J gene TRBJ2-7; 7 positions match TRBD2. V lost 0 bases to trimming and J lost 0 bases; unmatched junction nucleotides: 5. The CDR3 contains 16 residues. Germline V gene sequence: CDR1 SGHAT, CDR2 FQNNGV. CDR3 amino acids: CASSLDPRTSSYEQYF. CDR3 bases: TGTGCCAGCAGCTTAGACCCAAGGACTAGCTCCTACGAGCAGTACTTC.

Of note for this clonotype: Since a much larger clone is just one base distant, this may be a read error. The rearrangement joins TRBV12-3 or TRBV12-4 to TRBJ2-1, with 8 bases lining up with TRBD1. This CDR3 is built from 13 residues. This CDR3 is CASNPTGVNGQFF. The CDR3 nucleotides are TGTGCCAGCAATCCGACAGGGGTAAATGGGCAGTTCTTC.

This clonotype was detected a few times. The CDR3 coding sequence is TGTGCCAGCAGCTTAGTTGAGGGGCCCTATGGCTACACCTTC. It translates to CASSLVEGPYGYTF. The chain uses TRBV11-2 and TRBJ1-2; D possibly corresponds to TRBD1 (5 bases). V lost 1 base to trimming and J lost 4 bases, with 10 bases between them. CDR3 length: 14 residues. Germline assignment: CDR1 SGHAT and CDR2 FQNNGV.

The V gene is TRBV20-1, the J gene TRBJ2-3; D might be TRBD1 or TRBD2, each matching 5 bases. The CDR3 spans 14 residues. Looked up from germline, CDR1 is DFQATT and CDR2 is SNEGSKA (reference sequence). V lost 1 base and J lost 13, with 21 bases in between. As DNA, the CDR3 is TGCAGTGCTAGAGCTCCGACCGGGACCCAAGTCGAGTATTTT. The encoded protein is CSARAPTGTQVEYF.

For the CDR3, the DNA is TGCGCCAGCAGCTTGGATGCGGGAGGAACAGATACGCAGTATTTT. This sequence encodes CASSLDAGGTDTQYF. V is TRBV5-1 and J is TRBJ2-3; TRBD2 agrees at 8 bases. Germline CDR1 is SGHRS and CDR2 is YFSETQ. The CDR3 totals 15 residues. Losses at the gene ends were 0 bases for V and 3 bases for J; bases not matched to a gene: 3.

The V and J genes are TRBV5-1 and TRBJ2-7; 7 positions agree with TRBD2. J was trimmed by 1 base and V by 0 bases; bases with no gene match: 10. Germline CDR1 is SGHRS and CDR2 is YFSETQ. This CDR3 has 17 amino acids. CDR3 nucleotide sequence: TGCGCCAGCAGCTTGGGACGGGAGGCACCGATGTCCTACGAGCAGTACTTC. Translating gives CASSLGREAPMSYEQYF.

The CDR3 sequence is CSLLRRGGGVQYF. Here the CDR3 DNA reads TGCAGTCTGCTAAGGAGGGGCGGGGGGGTGCAGTATTTT. The rearrangement uses TRBV20-1 and TRBJ2-3; TRBD2 matches 9 bases. The CDR3 covers 13 residues. Losses at the gene ends were 8 bases for V and 11 bases for J; bases not matched to a gene: 14. Germline-derived CDR1 and CDR2 are DFQATT and SNEGSKA (reference sequence).

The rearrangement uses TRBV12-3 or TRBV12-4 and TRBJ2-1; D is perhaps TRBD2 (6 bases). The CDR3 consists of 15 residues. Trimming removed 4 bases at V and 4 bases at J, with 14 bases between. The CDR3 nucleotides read TGTGCCAGCAGTTCCCGCCCCGGGGGTTACAATGAGCAGTTCTTC. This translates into CASSSRPGGYNEQFF.

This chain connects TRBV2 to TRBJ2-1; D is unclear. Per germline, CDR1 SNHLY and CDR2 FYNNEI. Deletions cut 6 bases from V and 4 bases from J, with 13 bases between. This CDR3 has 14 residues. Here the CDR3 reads CASSDNSLYNEQFF. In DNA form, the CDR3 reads TGTGCCAGCAGCGACAACTCCTTATACAATGAGCAGTTCTTC.

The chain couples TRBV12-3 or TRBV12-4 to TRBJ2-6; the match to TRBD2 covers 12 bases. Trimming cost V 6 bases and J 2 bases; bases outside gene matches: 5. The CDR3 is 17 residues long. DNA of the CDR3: TGTGCCAGCAGCCAAACTAGCGGGAGGACTGGGGCCAACGTCCTGACTTTC. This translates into CASSQTSGRTGANVLTF.

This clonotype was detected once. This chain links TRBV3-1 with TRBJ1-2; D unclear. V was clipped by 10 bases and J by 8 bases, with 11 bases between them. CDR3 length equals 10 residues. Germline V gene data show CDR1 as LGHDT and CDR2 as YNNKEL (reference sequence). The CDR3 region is CATTRRGYTF. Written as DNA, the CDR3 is TGTGCCACTACGAGGAGGGGCTACACCTTC.

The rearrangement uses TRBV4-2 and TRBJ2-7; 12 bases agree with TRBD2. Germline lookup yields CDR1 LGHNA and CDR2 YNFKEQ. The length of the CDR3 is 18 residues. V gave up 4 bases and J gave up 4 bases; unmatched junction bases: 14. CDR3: CASSPSLTSGRFQYEQYF. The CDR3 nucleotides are TGTGCCAGCAGCCCGTCCCTTACTAGCGGGAGGTTTCAGTACGAGCAGTACTTC.

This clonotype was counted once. CDR3 bases: TGCGCCAGCAGAAGTCGCACAGGGGACTCTGGGGCCAACGTCCTGACTTTC. Translating gives CASRSRTGDSGANVLTF. The V call is TRBV5-1, the J call TRBJ2-6; 7 bases agree with TRBD1. With V trimmed by 5 bases and J by 0 bases, 8 bases remained unmatched. Per the germline V gene, CDR1 is SGHRS and CDR2 is YFSETQ. The CDR3 totals 17 residues.

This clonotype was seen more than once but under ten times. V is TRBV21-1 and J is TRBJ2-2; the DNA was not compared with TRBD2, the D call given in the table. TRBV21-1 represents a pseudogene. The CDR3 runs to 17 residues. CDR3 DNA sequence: TGTGCCAGCAGGAGACTAGCGGGAGAAGGAAAGACCGGGGAGCTGTTTTTT. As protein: CASRRLAGEGKTGELFF.

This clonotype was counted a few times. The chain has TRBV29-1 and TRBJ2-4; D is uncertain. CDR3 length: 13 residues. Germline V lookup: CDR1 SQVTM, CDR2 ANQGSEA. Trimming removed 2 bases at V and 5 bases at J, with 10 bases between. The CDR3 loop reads CSVESARENIQYF. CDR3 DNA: TGCAGCGTTGAAAGCGCTCGTGAAAACATTCAGTACTTC.

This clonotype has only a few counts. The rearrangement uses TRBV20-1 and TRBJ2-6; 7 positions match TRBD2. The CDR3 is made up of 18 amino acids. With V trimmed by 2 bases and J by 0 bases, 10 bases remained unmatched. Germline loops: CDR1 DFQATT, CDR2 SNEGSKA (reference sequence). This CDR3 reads CSARSWRGGISGANVLTF. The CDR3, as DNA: TGCAGTGCTAGATCTTGGCGGGGAGGGATCTCTGGGGCCAACGTCCTGACTTTC.